Shown below are 3 T cell receptor beta chains from a single sample sequenced in a study of response to subunit inactivated influenza vaccine. MiXCR, applied by TCRdb to the RT-PCR reads, yields one record per CDR3 protein. The sample has about 620,000 distinct CDR3 sequences, about 11% seen once. Source: PBMCs from blood, taken on the day of vaccination. The receptors originated from a man in his fifties or sixties who received an inactivated influenza vaccine.

The CDR3 loop reads CSAPKGAGGDEQYF. For the CDR3, the DNA is TGCAGTGCTCCAAAGGGAGCGGGAGGGGACGAGCAGTACTTC. The gene calls are TRBV20-1 and TRBJ2-7, with 10 bases matching TRBD2. The CDR3 has 14 amino acids. Germline CDR1 is DFQATT and CDR2 is SNEGSKA (reference sequence). V lost 5 bases, J lost 5 bases, and 9 bases stayed unmatched.

The chain is built from TRBV9 and TRBJ2-5; tentative D call: TRBD1 (5 bases). The CDR3 totals 15 residues. The V end lost 0 bases, the J end lost 5 bases, and 14 bases lay between the germline ends. CDR1 is SGDLS and CDR2 is YYNGEE in the germline V gene. CDR3 in amino acids: CASSVGSPAGETQYF. In DNA form, the CDR3 reads TGTGCCAGCAGCGTAGGTTCACCCGCAGGGGAGACCCAGTACTTC.

J is TRBJ2-1 and V is TRBV11-2; 11 bases are shared with TRBD2. Per the germline V gene, CDR1 is SGHAT and CDR2 is FQNNGV. The CDR3 sequence is 15 residues long. Germline trimming cut 3 bases from V and 8 bases from J; bases unmatched to any gene: 6. The chain's CDR3 is CASSFSGGALDEQFF. The CDR3 coding sequence is TGTGCCAGCAGCTTTAGCGGGGGGGCCTTAGATGAGCAGTTCTTC.